The T cell receptor beta chain described here comes from a study of blood T cell repertoires in COVID-19. About the research overall: Researchers got acute and convalescent COVID-19 samples from the United States, Italy and Spain.

In Seattle, patients joined the study during active infection and were tracked longitudinally. The CDR3 consists of 12 residues. Germline V gives CDR1 MNHNY, CDR2 SVGAGI (reference sequence). V gave up 6 bases and J gave up 5 bases, with 7 bases separating them. Sequencing was performed with immunoSEQ multiplex PCR; in TCRdb, only in-frame clones are kept and a portion is missing. The sample lists about 73,000 clones, about 74% seen once, with about 2.1% in the top ten. The chain employs TRBV6-6 and TRBJ1-4, with D hard to call. The source material was peripheral blood. This TCR was sampled from a man aged 65 to 79 with COVID-19, enrolled during active disease. The DNA of the CDR3 is TGTGCCAGCAGCCCAGGCAATGAAAAACTGTTTTTT. The encoded protein is CASSPGNEKLFF.